This T cell receptor (beta chain) came from a study of blood T cell repertoires in COVID-19. The overall study: Some COVID-19 samples were acute and others convalescent; all came from the United States, Italy and Spain.

Enrolment of Seattle patients took place during active infection, and they were followed longitudinally. Germline V lookup: CDR1 MNHEY, CDR2 SVGAGI. The CDR3 runs to 15 residues. V lost 5 bases, J lost 1 base, and 9 bases lay in between. TCRdb keeps only in-frame clones here, not all; method: immunoSEQ multiplex PCR. The data show 130,000 to 150,000 clones, 70% to 90% seen once. The TCR originated in a woman aged 60 to 75 with COVID-19, enrolled during active disease. This sequence joins TRBV6-5 and TRBJ1-6; D is perhaps TRBD1 (6 bases). Sequenced material: peripheral blood. This chain's CDR3 is CASSIRGSYNSPLHF. Written as DNA, the CDR3 is TGTGCCAGCAGTATCAGGGGTTCCTATAATTCACCCCTCCACTTT.